This T cell receptor (beta chain) was captured by sequencing in a study of blood T cells in healthy people across ages. General study points: Versus aged donors, long-lived donors had higher diversity and more naive CD4+ cells. Unsorted PBMCs blocked a conclusive comparison of naive and antigen-experienced cells.

The V segment lost 4 bases and the J segment 0 bases; nucleotides outside the gene matches: 13. The CDR3 is made up of 18 amino acids. Germline V CDR1 and CDR2: SGHTS, YDEGEE. Peripheral blood samples of about 10 milliliters were drawn from each donor. A second PCR of roughly 7 to 11 cycles used a sample-barcoded 5' primer and a J-beta primer mix. TCRdb re-derived calls from the 5' RACE reads in MiXCR, one entry per CDR3 protein. The data hold about 1.4 million distinct CDR3 sequences, with almost 60% observed a single time. As regards this clonotype: As yet, its antigen is unknown.

The chain joins TRBV5-8 to TRBJ2-4, with 7 bases identical to TRBD1. This clonotype was sampled from a man between 18 and 35 years old in good health. The sample was blood. The CDR3 DNA reads as TGTGCCAGCAGCCCTGGGACAGCCAGGAGAATAGCCAAAAACATTCAGTACTTC. Amino acid sequence: CASSPGTARRIAKNIQYF.